These 4 T cell receptor beta chains share one sample of origin, sequenced in a study of post-analysis software for immune sequencing data. The authors incorporated unique molecular identifiers into the TCR beta cDNA libraries. TCRdb reanalysed the PCR reads using MiXCR and keeps one entry per CDR3 protein. Of approximately 630,000 distinct CDR3 sequences in the sample, approximately 60% were seen once. These receptors have no identified antigens. Study-wide findings and caveats: A few TRBV segments occurring more often in patients than controls included TRBV5-6, TRBV5-1 and TRBV20-1.

Sample: blood. Source of these receptors: a girl aged 2-10 years with multiple sclerosis.

This clonotype was counted once. For the CDR3, the DNA is TGCAGTGCCCGCCCCTACTACGGCGACGGCACAGATACGCAGTATTTT. Protein product: CSARPYYGDGTDTQYF. The chain couples TRBV20-1 to TRBJ2-3; D call uncertain. The CDR3 totals 16 residues. Germline CDR1 is DFQATT and CDR2 is SNEGSKA (reference sequence). The germline V and J ends were trimmed by 6 bases and 1 base, with 20 bases remaining between them.

The chain joins TRBV7-9 to TRBJ1-2; a possible D gene is TRBD1 (5 bases). The CDR3 is 14 residues long. The germline CDR1 and CDR2 sequences are SEHNR and FQNEAQ (reference sequence). Trimming shortened V by 1 base and J by 6 bases, and 12 bases separated the two germline ends. The CDR3 loop reads CASSLGPGNHGYTF. In DNA, the CDR3 is TGTGCCAGCAGCTTAGGGCCAGGGAACCATGGCTACACCTTC. Variable domain in full (rest from reference TRBV7-9 and TRBJ1-2): DTGVSQNPRHKITKRGQNVTFRCDPISEHNRLYWYRQTLGQGPEFLTYFQNEAQLEKSRLLSDRFSAERPKGSFSTLEIQRTEQGDSAMYLCASSLGPGNHGYTFGSGTRLTVV.

This rearrangement joins TRBV5-1 to TRBJ2-5, with 15 bases that match TRBD2. The CDR3 consists of 18 residues. The V and J ends lost 4 bases and 0 bases, in that order; junction bases with no gene match: 7. Germline CDR1 SGHRS, CDR2 YFSETQ. The CDR3 sequence is CASSPGTSGGTYQETQYF. Here the CDR3 DNA reads TGCGCCAGCAGCCCAGGGACTAGCGGGGGGACGTACCAAGAGACCCAGTACTTC.

This chain connects TRBV20-1 to TRBJ2-4; 10 bases line up with TRBD2. The end of the DNA is better explained by TRBJ2-7, so the J call may be wrong. The CDR3 covers 16 residues. Per germline, CDR1 DFQATT and CDR2 SNEGSKA (reference sequence). The CDR3 region has the DNA TGCAGTGCTAGAGATTCAGGGACTAGCGCCTACTACGAGCAGTACTTC. Protein: CSARDSGTSAYYEQYF.